Listed here are 10 T cell receptor beta chains from one sample, sequenced in a study of blood T cell repertoires in COVID-19. Produced via immunoSEQ multiplex PCR; TCRdb's table is partial and in-frame only. Altogether about 130,000 clones are present, around nine tenths being singletons, with the ten largest covering 4.3%. Source material: peripheral blood. These receptor sequences come from a man in his sixties with COVID-19, enrolled during active disease.

This rearrangement joins TRBV28 to TRBJ1-4; 10 nucleotides agree with TRBD1. In germline, CDR1 is MDHEN, CDR2 SYDVKM. J was trimmed by 7 bases and V by 6 bases; bases with no gene match: 8. CDR3 size: 15 residues. This CDR3 is CASSENRDRGEKLFF. The CDR3, as DNA: TGTGCCAGCAGCGAAAACCGGGACAGGGGTGAAAAACTGTTTTTT.

This clone was found a few times. This rearrangement joins TRBV2 to TRBJ2-7; no reliable D call. Trimming shortened V by 2 bases and J by 2 bases, and 4 bases separated the two germline ends. CDR1 and CDR2 from the germline V gene are SNHLY and FYNNEI. CDR3 size: 12 residues. CDR3 residues: CASSESPYEQYF. DNA for the CDR3: TGTGCCAGCAGTGAAAGCCCCTACGAGCAGTACTTC.

The V gene is TRBV6-5, the J gene TRBJ1-2, with 7 bases identical to TRBD1. This CDR3 contains 12 residues. Germline values: CDR1 MNHEY, CDR2 SVGAGI. V lost 6 bases and J lost 8; bases outside the gene matches: 6. The CDR3 nucleotides are TGTGCCAGCAGCACGAGGGGGCTCGGCTACACCTTC. Its protein product is CASSTRGLGYTF.

The genes are TRBV25-1 and TRBJ1-3, with 8 bases aligning to TRBD1. V shed 3 bases and J 0 bases; nucleotides not matched to a gene: 10. The CDR3 is 18 residues long. Looked up from germline, CDR1 is MGHDK and CDR2 is SYGVNS. Written as DNA, the CDR3 is TGTGCCAGCAGTGATCCCCCGGGACAGGTCGACTCTGGAAACACCATATATTTT. Amino acids: CASSDPPGQVDSGNTIYF.

V gene TRBV5-4 combines with J gene TRBJ1-2; D perhaps matches TRBD1 (6 bases). V lost 4 bases, J lost 5 bases, and 18 bases lay in between. Germline-derived CDR1 and CDR2 are SGHNT and YYREEE (reference sequence). The CDR3 extends over 15 amino acids. CDR3 in DNA: TGTGCCAGCAGCGGGGGGGCGGAGACCCTTTATGGCTACACCTTC. Residues: CASSGGAETLYGYTF.

V gene TRBV7-9 combines with J gene TRBJ1-1, with a possible D match to TRBD1 (6 bases). This CDR3 has 14 amino acids. Germline V gene data show CDR1 as SEHNR and CDR2 as FQNEAQ (reference sequence). The germline V and J ends were trimmed by 1 base and 4 bases, with 10 bases remaining between them. This CDR3 reads CASSLEGGVTEAFF. In DNA form, the CDR3 reads TGTGCCAGCAGCTTAGAAGGGGGAGTCACTGAAGCTTTCTTT. Combining the CDR3 with reference TRBV7-9 and TRBJ1-1 gives the whole variable domain DTGVSQNPRHKITKRGQNVTFRCDPISEHNRLYWYRQTLGQGPEFLTYFQNEAQLEKSRLLSDRFSAERPKGSFSTLEIQRTEQGDSAMYLCASSLEGGVTEAFFGQGTRLTVV.

The chain's CDR3 is CASSYSISGGHSPLHF. In DNA, the CDR3 is TGTGCCAGCAGTTACTCGATTTCCGGGGGACATTCACCCCTCCACTTT. The chain combines TRBV6-5 with TRBJ1-6; tentative D call: TRBD1 (5 bases). This CDR3 region has 16 residues. V lost 0 bases, J lost 8 bases, and 14 bases lay in between. The germline gives CDR1 MNHEY, CDR2 SVGAGI.

This clone was picked up a small number of times. This chain joins TRBV5-1 and TRBJ1-1; TRBD1 matches 8 bases. The V segment lost 6 bases and the J segment 12 bases; nucleotides outside the gene matches: 10. Germline V gene data show CDR1 as SGHRS and CDR2 as YFSETQ. The CDR3 spans 12 residues. In DNA, the CDR3 is TGCGCCAGCACTACCGCGACAGGGGTGTCTTTCTTT. Translated, it gives CASTTATGVSFF.

The rearrangement links TRBV2 to TRBJ2-5, with TRBD1 matching over 7 bases. V was pared by 8 bases and J by 2 bases, with 2 bases of the junction left unmatched. Germline V gives CDR1 SNHLY, CDR2 FYNNEI. This CDR3 region has 12 residues. DNA of the CDR3: TGTGCCAGCGGGACAGATCAAGAGACCCAGTACTTC. This sequence encodes CASGTDQETQYF.

This clone has just a few counts. The chain is built from TRBV6-5 and TRBJ1-1; D unclear. Germline V gives CDR1 MNHEY, CDR2 SVGAGI. Trimming removed 8 bases at V and 0 bases at J, with 16 bases between. This CDR3 is built from 15 residues. CDR3 sequence reads: CASLLSLLMNTEAFF. CDR3 sequence (DNA): TGTGCCAGCCTCCTATCTTTACTCATGAACACTGAAGCTTTCTTT.